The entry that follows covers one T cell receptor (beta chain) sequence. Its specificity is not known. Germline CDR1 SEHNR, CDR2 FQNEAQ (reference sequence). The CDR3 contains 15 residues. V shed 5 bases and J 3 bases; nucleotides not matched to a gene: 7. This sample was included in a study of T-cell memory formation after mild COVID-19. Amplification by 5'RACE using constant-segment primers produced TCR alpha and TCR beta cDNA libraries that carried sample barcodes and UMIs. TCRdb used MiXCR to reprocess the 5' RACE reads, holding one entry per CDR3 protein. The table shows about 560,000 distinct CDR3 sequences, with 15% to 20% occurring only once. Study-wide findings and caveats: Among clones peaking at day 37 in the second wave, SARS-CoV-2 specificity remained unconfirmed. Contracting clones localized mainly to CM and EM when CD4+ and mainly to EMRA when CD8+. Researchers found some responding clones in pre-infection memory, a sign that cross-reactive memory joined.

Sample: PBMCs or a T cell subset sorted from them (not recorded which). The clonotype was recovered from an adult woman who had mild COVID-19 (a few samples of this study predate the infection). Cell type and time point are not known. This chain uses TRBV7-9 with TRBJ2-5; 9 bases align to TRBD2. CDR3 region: CASSPLAGRKETQYF. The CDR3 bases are TGTGCCAGCAGCCCTCTAGCGGGGAGGAAAGAGACCCAGTACTTC.